This T cell receptor (beta chain) was found in a study of CD8+CD57+ T cells in acquired aplastic anemia. Study details: An average of approximately 3.4 ug of DNA was obtained from sorted CD4+ and CD8+ cells. Study-level findings and limits: The same twenty-nine CD8+ CDR3 sequences occurred in patients and in controls.

Genomic DNA acted as the template from which TCR beta VDJ combination and CDR3 sequence profiling were carried out. MiXCR was run by TCRdb on the reads, yielding one entry per CDR3 protein. Counted here are 150,000 to 180,000 distinct CDR3 sequences, over 50% occurring once; the ten biggest clones make up less than 15%. Patients chosen for sequencing had shown CD8+CD57+ cell expansion by flow cytometry. In its sample, this clonotype was seen a few times. Its cognate antigen is unknown. The CDR3 has 12 residues. In germline, CDR1 is SNHLY, CDR2 FYNNEI. This sequence originates from a human donor with aplastic anemia. This rearrangement joins TRBV2 to TRBJ2-3; 10 bases agree with TRBD2. The sample was sorted CD4+, CD8+, or CD8+CD57+ T cells (not recorded which) from PBMCs. The chain's CDR3 is CGSGGDSDTQYF. For the CDR3, the DNA is TGTGGAAGCGGGGGGGACTCAGATACGCAGTATTTT.